The clone carrying this TCR beta chain was observed a handful of times. What it recognizes is unknown. Germline and junction disagree at one end, which may indicate a read error. Germline values: CDR1 SSHAT, CDR2 FNYEAQ (reference sequence). The CDR3 spans 15 residues. This specimen belongs to a study of T-cell memory formation after mild COVID-19. Looking at the study overall: TCR clusters were mostly donor specific.

TCRdb used MiXCR to reprocess the 5' RACE reads, holding one entry per CDR3 protein. The table records 180,000 or so distinct CDR3 sequences, 11% of them present only once. Study findings and constraints: Unconfirmed was the SARS-CoV-2 specificity of second-wave clones that peaked on day 37. Contracting clones localized mainly to CM and EM when CD4+ and mainly to EMRA when CD8+.

The chain carries TRBV7-7 and TRBJ2-5; D tentatively reads TRBD1 or TRBD2 (5 bases each). The sample was PBMCs or a T cell subset sorted from them (not recorded which). The TCR sequence derives from a man between 18 and 29 years old who had mild COVID-19 (a few samples of this study predate the infection). Cell type and time point are not known. The CDR3 nucleotides read TGTGCTAGCAGCTTCCAGTGGGGGTTGGGAGAGACCCAGTACTTC. It encodes CASSFQWGLGETQYF.